This T cell receptor (beta chain) was sequenced for a study of beta chain features in type 1 diabetes. Every isolated RNA sample was fully reverse transcribed, so sequencing captured expressed TCRB transcripts. Only in-frame clones appear in the TCRdb table, and some are missing; sequencing was by immunoSEQ multiplex PCR. The sample lists more than 150,000 clones; 10% to 15% were seen once. Sampling consisted of one heparinised blood draw per donor, averaging about 116 mL. Trimming cost V 0 bases and J 4 bases; bases outside gene matches: 7. The germline V gene has CDR1 LGHNA and CDR2 YSLEER. This CDR3 is built from 16 residues.

The chain links TRBV4-3 to TRBJ2-3, with 7 bases that match TRBD1. Sequences were obtained from central memory CD4+ T cells from blood. The clonotype originates from a woman aged 18-35 years in good health. This chain's CDR3 is CASSQDYRGIPDTQYF. The CDR3 DNA is TGCGCCAGCAGCCAAGACTACAGGGGAATCCCAGATACGCAGTATTTT.